This TCR beta chain was documented in a study of cytomegalovirus exposure and HLA in healthy donors. As for the study in general: Unique TCRs from HLA-typed donors, some 85 million of them, were held in an early data release.

Germline V CDR1 and CDR2: MNHNY, SVGAGI (reference sequence). V was clipped by 6 bases and J by 1 base, with 16 bases between them. CDR3 size: 16 residues. Vbeta (60) and Jbeta (13) primers were used in the PCR. Here immunoSEQ multiplex PCR was the method, and the copy in TCRdb shows in-frame clones only, minus some. The sample contains about 180,000 clones, over 65% of which appear only once. Only a few counts were recorded for this clone. The TCR was taken from a woman aged 60 to 75 in good health and CMV-seropositive. The V call is TRBV6-6, the J call TRBJ2-4, with a tentative D call TRBD2 (5 bases). The sample was PBMCs. The CDR3 bases are TGTGCCAGCAGCCATCGACTCCGAGGGGCCAAAAACATTCAGTACTTC. Its translation is CASSHRLRGAKNIQYF.